This T cell receptor (beta chain) was obtained from a study of T cells in Graves' hyperthyroidism and ophthalmopathy (dated by TCRdb to about 2019). For the wider study: Peripheral blood samples were taken at initial diagnosis, before any treatment was given. For training and testing, the 100 or so patients in the discovery cohort were randomly divided in a 7:3 ratio. According to the paper, TCR Vbeta CDR3 sequencing was carried out on 135 peripheral blood samples, which came from 40 to 45 ophthalmopathy, around 74 hyperthyroidism and some 17 progressor patients. An independent validation cohort of around 19 hyperthyroidism patients and about 16 patients who later progressed to ophthalmopathy tested prospective prediction of ophthalmopathy. In addition, the study compared T-cell repertoires in thyroid tissue and in blood from about six Graves' hyperthyroidism patients. After sampling, hyperthyroidism patients received methimazole starting at 30 mg daily, and ophthalmopathy patients received high-dose intravenous methylprednisolone. A discovery cohort of about a hundred patients, approximately 45 with Graves' ophthalmopathy and 57 with stable Graves' hyperthyroidism, was used to find distinguishing TCR V-J signatures. The paper's findings and limits, for the study overall: Most expanded thyroid clonotypes (frequency above 0.001) were also detected in blood, a finding suggesting that blood repertoires may reflect thyroid immune responses. A model built on a 13 V-J signature distinguished ophthalmopathy from stable hyperthyroidism, reaching roughly 88% sensitivity and around 82% specificity in cross-validation and 80%/75% in testing. Sample size was not statistically predetermined, and investigators were not blinded to group allocation. In validation, the model predicted progression to ophthalmopathy a median of around six months before onset, with over 60% sensitivity and roughly 73% specificity.

Stable Graves' hyperthyroidism was defined as no progression to ophthalmopathy during 18 months of follow-up. Hyperthyroidism patients were newly diagnosed, had a disease duration of under 2 months, and were aged 18 to 65 years. Any patient with an uncontrolled infection, another autoimmune disease, pregnancy or lactation was excluded. Diagnoses were established on the basis of clinical symptoms, serum thyroxine and TRAb, thyroid ultrasound, and orbital computed tomography. Ficoll-Paque density gradient centrifugation was used to isolate PBMCs from around 10 ml of fresh peripheral blood. Total RNA was extracted with Trizol reagent, and quality was checked on an Agilent 2100 Bioanalyzer. Comment on this clonotype: No cognate antigen has been identified for it. No much larger clone is present one base from it, and per-base qualities are unavailable.

From V the trimming removes 2 bases and from J it removes 4 bases, while the gene matches leave 2 bases of the junction unaccounted for. The CDR3 goes from the cysteine to the phenylalanine over 14 residues. Just CDR3 DNA is preserved here, 42 bases in frame from base 1. CDR1 ENHRY and CDR2 SYGVKD are derived from the germline V gene. The TCR beta CDR3 regions were amplified from the RNA transcripts. The first round of RT-PCR for the TCR CDR3 was performed with the HTBI primer set and the Qiagen OneStep RT-PCR kit. Libraries were constructed in a second round of multiplex PCR, after which size selection and purification were carried out. Sequencing of the libraries was done on an Illumina HiSeq2000 using paired-end 100 bp reads. Processing in the source paper ran as follows. SOAPnuke was used to process the raw data, with reads discarded if the reads contained adapters or uncalled bases, had a mean Phred below 15, or lacked an exact constant-primer or identifier match. COPE v1.2.5 was used to merge the high-quality paired reads, and each unique nucleotide sequence was defined as a clonotype. MiTCR v1.1 was used to align the clonotypes against IMGT TRBV, TRBD and TRBJ reference segments. Analysis was restricted to V-J combinations with a frequency above 0.0001, which covered 99.2% of repertoires. The TCS score was defined as the ratio of F50 (clonal expansion) to E x V (chaos), calculated using BLOSUM62-based TCRdist between CDR3 peptides within each V-J. Welch's t-statistics and random forest reduced just over 500 V-J features to about 12, which were used in a naive Bayes classifier (R e1071). The public reads were reanalyzed by TCRdb: fastp trimming at Q25, MiXCR alignment, in-frame beta chains only. Each entry merges the rows of one CDR3 protein and shows their most common DNA and genes. The authors' filters were not applied to this entry. Across this sample there are 96,000 or so distinct CDR3 sequences, with roughly half seen only once. The ten biggest clones cover around 27% of the sample.

The sequence links TRBV10-3 to TRBJ1-1; 9 bases in between match TRBD1. This clonotype originated in a woman aged 40 to 49 with Graves' hyperthyroidism. The sequenced sample was blood. In nucleotides, the sequence is TGTGCCATCAGTGAGGAACAGGGGGCCACTGAAGCTTTCTTT. It codes for CAISEEQGATEAFF.